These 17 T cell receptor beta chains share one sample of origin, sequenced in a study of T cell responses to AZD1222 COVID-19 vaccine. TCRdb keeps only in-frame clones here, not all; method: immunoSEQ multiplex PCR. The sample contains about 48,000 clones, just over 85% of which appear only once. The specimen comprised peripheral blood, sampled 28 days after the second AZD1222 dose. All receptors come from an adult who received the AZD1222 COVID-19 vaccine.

The CDR3 here is CASSSGLAGGTGELFF. CDR3 nucleotide sequence: TGTGCCAGCAGCTCCGGACTAGCGGGGGGTACCGGGGAGCTGTTTTTT. This chain links TRBV11-1 with TRBJ2-2; 14 bases line up with TRBD2. The CDR3 sequence is 16 residues long. The trim removed 4 bases at V and 5 bases at J, leaving 3 bases unmatched. Germline loops: CDR1 SGHAT, CDR2 FQDESV (reference sequence).

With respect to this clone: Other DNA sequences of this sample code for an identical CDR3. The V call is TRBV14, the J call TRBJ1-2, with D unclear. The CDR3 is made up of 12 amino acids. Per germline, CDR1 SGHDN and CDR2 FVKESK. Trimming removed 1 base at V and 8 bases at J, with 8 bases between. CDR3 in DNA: TGTGCCAGCAGCCAAGGCTTACGGGGCTACACCTTC. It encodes CASSQGLRGYTF.

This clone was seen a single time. DNA of the CDR3: TGCGCCAGCAGTACAGGGGCTAGCACAGATACGCAGTATTTT. Protein: CASSTGASTDTQYF. The V call is TRBV10-1, the J call TRBJ2-3; the match to TRBD1 covers 7 bases. CDR3 length equals 14 residues. After removal of 5 bases from V and 0 bases from J, the junction contained 2 bases not matched to a gene. Germline CDR1 and CDR2: WNHNN and SYGVQD (reference sequence).

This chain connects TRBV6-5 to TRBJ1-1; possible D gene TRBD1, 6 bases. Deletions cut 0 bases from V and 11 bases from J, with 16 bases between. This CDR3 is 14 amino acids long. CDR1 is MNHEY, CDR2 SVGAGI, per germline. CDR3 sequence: CASSYSGGRVRAFF. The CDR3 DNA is TGTGCCAGCAGTTACTCGGGGGGGCGCGTGCGCGCTTTCTTT.

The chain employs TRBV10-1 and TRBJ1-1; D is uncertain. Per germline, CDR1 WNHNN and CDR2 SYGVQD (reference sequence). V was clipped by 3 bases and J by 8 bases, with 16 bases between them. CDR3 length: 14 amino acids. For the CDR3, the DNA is TGCGCCAGCAGTGAATCGGCGGAGCTCAGGGAAGCTTTCTTT. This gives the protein CASSESAELREAFF.

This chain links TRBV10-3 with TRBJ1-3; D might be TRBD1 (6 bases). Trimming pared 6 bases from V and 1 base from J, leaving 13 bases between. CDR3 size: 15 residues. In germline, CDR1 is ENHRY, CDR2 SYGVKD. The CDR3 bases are TGTGCCATCAGACTGGACAGTACTTCTGGAAACACCATATATTTT. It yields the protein CAIRLDSTSGNTIYF.

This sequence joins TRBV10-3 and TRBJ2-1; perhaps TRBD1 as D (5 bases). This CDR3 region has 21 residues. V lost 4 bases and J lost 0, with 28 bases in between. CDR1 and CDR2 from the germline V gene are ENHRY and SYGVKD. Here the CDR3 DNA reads TGTGCCATCAGTGGAGTCCGATTTGAAAGGGGCAGAACAAGCTCCTACAATGAGCAGTTCTTC. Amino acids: CAISGVRFERGRTSSYNEQFF.

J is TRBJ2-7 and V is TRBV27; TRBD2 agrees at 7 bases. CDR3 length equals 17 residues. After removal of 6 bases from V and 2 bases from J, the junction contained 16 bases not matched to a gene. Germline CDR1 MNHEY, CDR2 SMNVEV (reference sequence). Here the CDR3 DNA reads TGTGCCAGCAGGGGGGGGTTTGGCTACGGGACCACCTACGAGCAGTACTTC. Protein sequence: CASRGGFGYGTTYEQYF.

Here the CDR3 reads CASSFLLGGGETQYF. In DNA form, the CDR3 reads TGTGCCAGCAGCTTCCTCCTGGGGGGTGGAGAGACCCAGTACTTC. This sequence joins TRBV7-2 and TRBJ2-5; a weak D match, TRBD2 (6 bases). The V gene's germline CDR1 is SGHTA and CDR2 FQGNSA. This CDR3 comprises 15 residues. Trimming pared 3 bases from V and 4 bases from J, leaving 15 bases between.

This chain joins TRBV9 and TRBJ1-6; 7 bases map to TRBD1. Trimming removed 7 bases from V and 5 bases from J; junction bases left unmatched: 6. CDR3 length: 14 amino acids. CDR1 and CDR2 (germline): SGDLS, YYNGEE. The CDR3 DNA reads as TGTGCCAGCGGCTTGGGGACAGATAATTCACCCCTCCACTTT. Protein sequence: CASGLGTDNSPLHF. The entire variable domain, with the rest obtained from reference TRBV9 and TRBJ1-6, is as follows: DSGVTQTPKHLITATGQRVTLRCSPRSGDLSVYWYQQSLDQGLQFLIQYYNGEERAKGNILERFSAQQFPDLHSELNLSSLELGDSALYFCASGLGTDNSPLHFGNGTRLTVT.

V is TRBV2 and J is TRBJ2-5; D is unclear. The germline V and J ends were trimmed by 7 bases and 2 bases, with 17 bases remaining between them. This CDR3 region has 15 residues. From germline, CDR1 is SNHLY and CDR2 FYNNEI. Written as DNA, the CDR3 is TGTGCCAGCATGGGCCTGAGCGTAAGACAAGAGACCCAGTACTTC. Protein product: CASMGLSVRQETQYF.

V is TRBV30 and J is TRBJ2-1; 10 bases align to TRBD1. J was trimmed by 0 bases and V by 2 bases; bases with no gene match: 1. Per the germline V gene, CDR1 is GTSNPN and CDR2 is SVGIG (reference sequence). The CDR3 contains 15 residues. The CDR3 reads CAWSWTGGSYNEQFF. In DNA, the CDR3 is TGTGCCTGGAGTTGGACAGGGGGCTCCTACAATGAGCAGTTCTTC.

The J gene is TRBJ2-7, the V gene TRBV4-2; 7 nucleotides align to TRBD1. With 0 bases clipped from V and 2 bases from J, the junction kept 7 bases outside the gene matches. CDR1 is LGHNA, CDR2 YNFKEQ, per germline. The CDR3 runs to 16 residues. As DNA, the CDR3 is TGTGCCAGCAGCCAAGACAGGGGGAAAGAGACCTACGAGCAGTACTTC. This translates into CASSQDRGKETYEQYF.

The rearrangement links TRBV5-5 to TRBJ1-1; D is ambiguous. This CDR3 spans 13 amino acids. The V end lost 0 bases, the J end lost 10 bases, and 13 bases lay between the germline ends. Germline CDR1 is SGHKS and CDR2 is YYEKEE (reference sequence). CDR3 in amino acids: CASSLGGIRGAFF. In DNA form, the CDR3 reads TGTGCCAGCAGCTTGGGAGGGATCAGAGGAGCTTTCTTT.

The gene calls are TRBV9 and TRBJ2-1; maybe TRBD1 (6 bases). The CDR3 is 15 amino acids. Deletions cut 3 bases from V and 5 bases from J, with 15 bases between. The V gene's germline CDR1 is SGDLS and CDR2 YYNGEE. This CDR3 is CASSEGTGIHNEQFF. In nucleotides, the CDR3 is TGTGCCAGCAGCGAGGGTACAGGGATACACAATGAGCAGTTCTTC.

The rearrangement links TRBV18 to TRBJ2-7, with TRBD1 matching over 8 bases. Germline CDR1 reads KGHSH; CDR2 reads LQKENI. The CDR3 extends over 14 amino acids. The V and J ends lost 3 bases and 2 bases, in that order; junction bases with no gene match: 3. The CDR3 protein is CASSPTGAAYEQYF. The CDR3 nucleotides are TGTGCCAGCTCACCGACAGGGGCGGCCTACGAGCAGTACTTC.

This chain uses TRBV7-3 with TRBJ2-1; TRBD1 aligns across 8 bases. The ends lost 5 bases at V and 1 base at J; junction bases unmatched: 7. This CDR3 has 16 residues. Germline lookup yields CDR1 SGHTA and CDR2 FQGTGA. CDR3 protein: CASSGEGQGSYNEQFF. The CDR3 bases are TGTGCCAGCAGCGGGGAAGGACAGGGTTCCTACAATGAGCAGTTCTTC.